This T cell receptor beta chain is drawn from a study of blood T cell repertoires in COVID-19. CDR3 length: 14 amino acids. Germline loops: CDR1 SGHRS, CDR2 YFSETQ. Trimming cost V 2 bases and J 3 bases, with 10 bases left between them. This clone is a singleton in its sample. The protocol was immunoSEQ multiplex PCR, while the TCRdb copy is restricted to in-frame clones and leaves out a portion. The table lists approximately 170,000 clones, 70% to 80% of them singletons. The V call is TRBV5-1, the J call TRBJ2-3; D may be TRBD2 (6 bases). The TCR originated in a woman aged 50 to 60 with acute or convalescent COVID-19. Source material: peripheral blood. The CDR3 DNA follows: TGCGCCAGCAGCTTAGGCCTAGCGACAGATACGCAGTATTTT. It yields the protein CASSLGLATDTQYF.